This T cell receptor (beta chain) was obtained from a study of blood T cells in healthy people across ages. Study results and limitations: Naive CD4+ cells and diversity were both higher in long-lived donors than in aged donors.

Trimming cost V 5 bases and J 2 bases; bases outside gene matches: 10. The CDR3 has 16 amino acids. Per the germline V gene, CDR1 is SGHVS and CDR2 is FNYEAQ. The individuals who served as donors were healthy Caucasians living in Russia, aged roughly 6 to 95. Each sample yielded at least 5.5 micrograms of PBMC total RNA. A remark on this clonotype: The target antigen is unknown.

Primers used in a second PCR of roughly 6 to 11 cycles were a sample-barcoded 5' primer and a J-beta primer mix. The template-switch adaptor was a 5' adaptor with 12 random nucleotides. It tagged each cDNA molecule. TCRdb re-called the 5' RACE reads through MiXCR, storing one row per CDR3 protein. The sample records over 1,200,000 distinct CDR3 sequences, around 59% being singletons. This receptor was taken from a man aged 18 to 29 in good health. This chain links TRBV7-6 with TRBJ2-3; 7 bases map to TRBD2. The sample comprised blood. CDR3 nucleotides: TGTGCCAGCAGCCGAGGGGTGGGGACTATCACAGATACGCAGTATTTT. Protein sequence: CASSRGVGTITDTQYF.